These T cell receptor beta chains were read from a single sample in a study of OX40 agonist ivuxolimab in advanced cancers. Clones were sequenced by immunoSEQ multiplex PCR, and TCRdb holds only the in-frame ones, with some missing. This sample yields under 20,000 clones, of which about nine tenths are seen a single time; approximately 32% belongs to the top ten. The sequenced sample was CD4+ or CD8+ T cells sorted from blood, obtained in a trial of the OX40 agonist ivuxolimab. Every receptor here comes from an adult with an advanced solid tumor such as melanoma, head and neck, liver or kidney cancer. Both conserved end residues are part of each CDR3. The D gene is left open where the match is weak. Expanded clones are given a class, and other clones once, few, many or no size at all.

J gene: TRBJ2-2
D gene: TRBD2
clone size: .
V gene: TRBV30
CDR3 protein: CAWSVLAANTGELFF
CDR3 DNA: TGTGCCTGGAGTGTACTAGCGGCGAACACCGGGGAGCTGTTTTTT

J gene: TRBJ1-1
D gene: TRBD1
clone size: .
V gene: TRBV7-9
CDR3 protein: CASSFQQGPEAFF
CDR3 DNA: TGTGCCAGCAGCTTCCAACAGGGGCCTGAAGCTTTCTTT

J gene: TRBJ2-7
D gene: TRBD1
clone size: .
V gene: TRBV19
CDR3 protein: CASTASGTGGYEQYF
CDR3 DNA: TGTGCCAGTACTGCCTCCGGGACAGGGGGCTACGAGCAGTACTTC

J gene: TRBJ1-1
D gene: .
clone size: few
V gene: TRBV21-1
CDR3 protein: CASSRNRDRGGDGTEAFF
CDR3 DNA: TGTGCCAGCAGCAGGAACCGGGACAGGGGGGGTGACGGCACTGAAGCTTTCTTT

J gene: TRBJ2-3
D gene: .
clone size: .
V gene: TRBV7-6
CDR3 protein: CASSLAARLESTDTQYF
CDR3 DNA: TGTGCCAGCAGCTTAGCGGCGAGACTAGAAAGCACAGATACGCAGTATTTT

J gene: TRBJ1-1
D gene: .
clone size: .
V gene: TRBV5-1
CDR3 protein: CASSLRLNTEAFF
CDR3 DNA: TGCGCCAGCAGTCTAAGGTTGAACACTGAAGCTTTCTTT

J gene: TRBJ2-1
D gene: .
clone size: .
V gene: TRBV6-1
CDR3 protein: CASSVSRVPSSYNEQFF
CDR3 DNA: TGTGCCAGCAGTGTTTCCAGGGTTCCGAGCTCCTACAATGAGCAGTTCTTC

J gene: TRBJ2-3
D gene: .
clone size: .
V gene: TRBV13
CDR3 protein: CASRESGDTQYF
CDR3 DNA: TGTGCCAGCCGGGAGTCGGGAGATACGCAGTATTTT

J gene: TRBJ1-1
D gene: TRBD1
clone size: medium-sized
V gene: TRBV4-2
CDR3 protein: CASSPDRGVTEAFF
CDR3 DNA: TGTGCCAGCAGCCCCGACAGGGGCGTCACTGAAGCTTTCTTT

J gene: TRBJ1-5
D gene: .
clone size: once
V gene: TRBV15
CDR3 protein: CATTSSLGTQGQPQHF
CDR3 DNA: TGTGCCACCACTTCCAGCTTAGGGACCCAAGGACAGCCCCAGCATTTT

J gene: TRBJ2-1
D gene: TRBD2
clone size: .
V gene: TRBV6-4
CDR3 protein: CASSGLAGGNEQFF
CDR3 DNA: TGTGCCAGCAGTGGCCTAGCGGGAGGGAATGAGCAGTTCTTC

J gene: TRBJ1-2
D gene: .
clone size: once
V gene: TRBV19
CDR3 protein: CASTLRDRTGYTF
CDR3 DNA: TGTGCCAGTACCCTGAGAGACAGGACAGGCTACACCTTC

J gene: TRBJ2-3
D gene: .
clone size: .
V gene: TRBV4-1
CDR3 protein: CASSQDTGSTDTQYF
CDR3 DNA: TGCGCCAGCAGCCAAGACACCGGGAGCACAGATACGCAGTATTTT